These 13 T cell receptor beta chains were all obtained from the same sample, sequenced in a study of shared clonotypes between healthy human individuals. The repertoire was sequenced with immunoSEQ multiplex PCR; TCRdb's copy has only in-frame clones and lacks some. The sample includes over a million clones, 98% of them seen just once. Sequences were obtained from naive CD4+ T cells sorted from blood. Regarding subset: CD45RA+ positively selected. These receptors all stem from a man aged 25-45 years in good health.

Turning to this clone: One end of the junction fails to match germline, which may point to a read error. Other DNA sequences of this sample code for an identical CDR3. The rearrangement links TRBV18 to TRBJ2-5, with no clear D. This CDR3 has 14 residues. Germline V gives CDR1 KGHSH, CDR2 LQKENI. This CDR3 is CASSPLNGQETQYF. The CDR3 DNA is TGTGCCAGCTCGCCACTTAATGGGCAAGAGACCCAGTACTTC.

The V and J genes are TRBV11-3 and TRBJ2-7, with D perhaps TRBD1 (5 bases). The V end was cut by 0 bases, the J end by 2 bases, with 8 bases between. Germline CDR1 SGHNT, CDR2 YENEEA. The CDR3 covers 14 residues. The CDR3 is CASSLEGATYEQYF. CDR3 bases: TGTGCCAGCAGCTTAGAAGGGGCGACCTACGAGCAGTACTTC. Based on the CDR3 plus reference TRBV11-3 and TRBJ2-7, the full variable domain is EAGVVQSPRYKIIEKKQPVAFWCNPISGHNTLYWYLQNLGQGPELLIRYENEEAVDDSQLPKDRFSAERLKGVDSTLKIQPAELGDSAVYLCASSLEGATYEQYFGPGTRLTVT.

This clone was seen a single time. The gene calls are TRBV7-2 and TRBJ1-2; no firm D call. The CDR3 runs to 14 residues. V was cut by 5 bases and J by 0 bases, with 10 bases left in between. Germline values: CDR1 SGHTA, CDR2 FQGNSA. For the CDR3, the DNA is TGTGCCAGCAGCAGGTCGGCTACTAACTATGGCTACACCTTC. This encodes CASSRSATNYGYTF. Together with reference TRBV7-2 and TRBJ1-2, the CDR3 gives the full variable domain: GAGVSQSPSNKVTEKGKDVELRCDPISGHTALYWYRQSLGQGLEFLIYFQGNSAPDKSGLPSDRFSAERTGGSVSTLTIQRTQQEDSAVYLCASSRSATNYGYTFGSGTRLTVV.

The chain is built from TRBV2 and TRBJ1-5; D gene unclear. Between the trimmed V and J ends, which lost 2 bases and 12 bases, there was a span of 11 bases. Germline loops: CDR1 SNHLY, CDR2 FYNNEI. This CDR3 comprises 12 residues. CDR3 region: CASSETSVGQHF. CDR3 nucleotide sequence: TGTGCCAGCAGTGAAACGAGTGTGGGCCAGCATTTT.

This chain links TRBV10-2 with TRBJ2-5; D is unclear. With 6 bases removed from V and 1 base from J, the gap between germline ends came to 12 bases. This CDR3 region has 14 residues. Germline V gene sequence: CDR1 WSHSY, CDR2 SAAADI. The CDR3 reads CASRGFPLQETQYF. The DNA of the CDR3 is TGCGCCAGCAGAGGGTTCCCTCTCCAAGAGACCCAGTACTTC.

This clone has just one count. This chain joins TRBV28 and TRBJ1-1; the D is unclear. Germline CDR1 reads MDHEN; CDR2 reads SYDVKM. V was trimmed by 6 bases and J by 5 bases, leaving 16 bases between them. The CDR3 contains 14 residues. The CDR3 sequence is CASRGLGWETEAFF. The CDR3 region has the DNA TGTGCCAGCAGAGGTTTGGGATGGGAGACTGAAGCTTTCTTT. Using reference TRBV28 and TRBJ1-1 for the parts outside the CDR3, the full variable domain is DVKVTQSSRYLVKRTGEKVFLECVQDMDHENMFWYRQDPGLGLRLIYFSYDVKMKEKGDIPEGYSVSREKKERFSLILESASTNQTSMYLCASRGLGWETEAFFGQGTRLTVV.

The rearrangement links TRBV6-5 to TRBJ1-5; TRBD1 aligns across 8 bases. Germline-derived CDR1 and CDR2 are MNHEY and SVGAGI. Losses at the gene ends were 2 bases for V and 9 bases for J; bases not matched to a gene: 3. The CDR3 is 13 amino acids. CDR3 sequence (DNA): TGTGCCAGCAGTTACGGACAGGGTCGGCCCCAGCATTTT. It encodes CASSYGQGRPQHF.

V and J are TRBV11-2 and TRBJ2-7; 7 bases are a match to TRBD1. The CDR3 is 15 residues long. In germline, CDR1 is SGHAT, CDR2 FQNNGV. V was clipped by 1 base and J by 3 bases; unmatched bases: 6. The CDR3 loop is CASSLGGRGNYEQYF. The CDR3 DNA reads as TGTGCCAGCAGCTTAGGGGGCAGGGGGAACTACGAGCAGTACTTC.

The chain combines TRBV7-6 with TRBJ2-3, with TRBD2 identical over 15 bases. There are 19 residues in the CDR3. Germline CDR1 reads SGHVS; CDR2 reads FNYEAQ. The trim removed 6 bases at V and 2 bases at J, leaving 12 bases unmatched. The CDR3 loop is CASRAAGGLAGGFTDTQYF. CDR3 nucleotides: TGTGCCAGCAGGGCAGCGGGGGGACTAGCGGGAGGATTCACAGATACGCAGTATTTT.

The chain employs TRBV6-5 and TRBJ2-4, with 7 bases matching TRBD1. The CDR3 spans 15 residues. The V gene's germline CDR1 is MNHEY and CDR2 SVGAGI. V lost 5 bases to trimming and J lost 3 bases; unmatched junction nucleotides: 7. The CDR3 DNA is TGTGCCAGCAGTCCATACCGGGACAGCAAAAACATTCAGTACTTC. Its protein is CASSPYRDSKNIQYF.

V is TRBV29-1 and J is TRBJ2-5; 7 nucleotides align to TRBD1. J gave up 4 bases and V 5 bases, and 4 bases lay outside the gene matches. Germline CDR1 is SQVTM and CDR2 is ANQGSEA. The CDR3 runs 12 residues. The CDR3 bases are TGCAGCGTTTCAGGGGGACCAGAGACCCAGTACTTC. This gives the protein CSVSGGPETQYF.

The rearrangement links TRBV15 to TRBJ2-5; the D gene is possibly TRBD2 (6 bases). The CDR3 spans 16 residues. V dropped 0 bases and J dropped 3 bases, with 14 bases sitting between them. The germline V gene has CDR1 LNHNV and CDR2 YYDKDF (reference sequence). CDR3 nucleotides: TGTGCCACCAGCAGAGATCTTCGGGGGTCCAAAGAGACCCAGTACTTC. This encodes CATSRDLRGSKETQYF.

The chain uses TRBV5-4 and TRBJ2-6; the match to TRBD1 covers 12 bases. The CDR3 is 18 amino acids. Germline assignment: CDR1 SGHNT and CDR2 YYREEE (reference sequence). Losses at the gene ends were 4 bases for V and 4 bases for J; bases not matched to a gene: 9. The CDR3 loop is CASSHLGQGAGGANVLTF. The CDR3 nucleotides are TGTGCCAGCAGCCATCTGGGACAGGGGGCAGGGGGGGCCAACGTCCTGACTTTC.